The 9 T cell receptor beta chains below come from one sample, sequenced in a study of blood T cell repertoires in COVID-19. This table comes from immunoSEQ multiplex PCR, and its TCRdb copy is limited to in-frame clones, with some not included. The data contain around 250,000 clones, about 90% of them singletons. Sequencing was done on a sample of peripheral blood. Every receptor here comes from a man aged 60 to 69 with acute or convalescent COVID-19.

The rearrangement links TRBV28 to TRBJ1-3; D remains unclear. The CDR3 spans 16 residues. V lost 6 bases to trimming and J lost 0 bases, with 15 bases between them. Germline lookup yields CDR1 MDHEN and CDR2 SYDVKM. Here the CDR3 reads CASSLGRRSSGNTIYF. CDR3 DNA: TGTGCCAGCAGCCTGGGCAGGCGAAGCTCTGGAAACACCATATATTTT.

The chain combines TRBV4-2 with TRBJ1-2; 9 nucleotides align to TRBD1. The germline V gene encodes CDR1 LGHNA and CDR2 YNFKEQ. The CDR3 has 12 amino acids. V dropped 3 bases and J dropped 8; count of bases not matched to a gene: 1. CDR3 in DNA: TGTGCCAGCAGCCAGGGACAGGGCGGCTACACCTTC. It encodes CASSQGQGGYTF.

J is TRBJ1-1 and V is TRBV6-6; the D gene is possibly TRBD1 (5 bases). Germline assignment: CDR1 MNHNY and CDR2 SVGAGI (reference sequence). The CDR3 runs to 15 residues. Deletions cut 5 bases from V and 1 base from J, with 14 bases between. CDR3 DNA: TGTGCCAGCAGTCAGAACAGGAGAGGGAACACTGAAGCTTTCTTT. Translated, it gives CASSQNRRGNTEAFF.

CDR3 DNA sequence: TGCGCCAGCAGCTTGGATCCGGGACAAGAGACCCAGTACTTC. It yields the protein CASSLDPGQETQYF. This chain connects TRBV5-1 to TRBJ2-5; maybe TRBD2 (5 bases). Germline-derived CDR1 and CDR2 are SGHRS and YFSETQ. Trimming took off 0 bases at V and 2 bases at J, with 8 bases between the two ends. CDR3 length: 14 residues.

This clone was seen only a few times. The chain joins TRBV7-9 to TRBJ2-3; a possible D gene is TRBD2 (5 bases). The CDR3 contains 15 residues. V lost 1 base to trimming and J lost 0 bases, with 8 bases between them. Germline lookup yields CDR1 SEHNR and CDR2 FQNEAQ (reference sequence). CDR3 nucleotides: TGTGCCAGCAGCTTAGGACGGACTAGCACAGATACGCAGTATTTT. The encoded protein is CASSLGRTSTDTQYF.

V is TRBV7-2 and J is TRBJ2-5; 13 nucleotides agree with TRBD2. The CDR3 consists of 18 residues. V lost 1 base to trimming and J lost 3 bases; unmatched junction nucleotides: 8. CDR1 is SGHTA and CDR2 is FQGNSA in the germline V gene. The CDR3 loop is CASSLGLAGGVFEETQYF. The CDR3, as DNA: TGTGCCAGCAGCTTAGGACTAGCGGGAGGAGTTTTCGAAGAGACCCAGTACTTC.

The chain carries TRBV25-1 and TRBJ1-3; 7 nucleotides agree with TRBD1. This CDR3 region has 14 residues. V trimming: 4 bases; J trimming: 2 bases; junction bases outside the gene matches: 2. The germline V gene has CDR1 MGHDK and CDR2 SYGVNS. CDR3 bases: TGTGCCAGCAGTGGCACAGGGGCTGGAAACACCATATATTTT. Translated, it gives CASSGTGAGNTIYF.

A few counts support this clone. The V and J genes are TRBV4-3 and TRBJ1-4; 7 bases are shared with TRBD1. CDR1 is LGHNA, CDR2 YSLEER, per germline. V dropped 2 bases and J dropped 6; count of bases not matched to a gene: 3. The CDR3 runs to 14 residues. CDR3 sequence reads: CASSQKDRDEKLFF. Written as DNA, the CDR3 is TGCGCCAGCAGCCAAAAAGACAGGGATGAAAAACTGTTTTTT.

The CDR3 DNA reads TGTGCCAGCAGCCCCCGGGCGGAGAGGGACTACGAGCAGTACTTC. Translating it yields CASSPRAERDYEQYF. The chain has TRBV7-9 and TRBJ2-7, with D possibly being TRBD2 (5 bases). CDR1 and CDR2 (germline): SEHNR, FQNEAQ (reference sequence). The CDR3 runs 15 residues. Deletions cut 5 bases from V and 3 bases from J, with 17 bases between.